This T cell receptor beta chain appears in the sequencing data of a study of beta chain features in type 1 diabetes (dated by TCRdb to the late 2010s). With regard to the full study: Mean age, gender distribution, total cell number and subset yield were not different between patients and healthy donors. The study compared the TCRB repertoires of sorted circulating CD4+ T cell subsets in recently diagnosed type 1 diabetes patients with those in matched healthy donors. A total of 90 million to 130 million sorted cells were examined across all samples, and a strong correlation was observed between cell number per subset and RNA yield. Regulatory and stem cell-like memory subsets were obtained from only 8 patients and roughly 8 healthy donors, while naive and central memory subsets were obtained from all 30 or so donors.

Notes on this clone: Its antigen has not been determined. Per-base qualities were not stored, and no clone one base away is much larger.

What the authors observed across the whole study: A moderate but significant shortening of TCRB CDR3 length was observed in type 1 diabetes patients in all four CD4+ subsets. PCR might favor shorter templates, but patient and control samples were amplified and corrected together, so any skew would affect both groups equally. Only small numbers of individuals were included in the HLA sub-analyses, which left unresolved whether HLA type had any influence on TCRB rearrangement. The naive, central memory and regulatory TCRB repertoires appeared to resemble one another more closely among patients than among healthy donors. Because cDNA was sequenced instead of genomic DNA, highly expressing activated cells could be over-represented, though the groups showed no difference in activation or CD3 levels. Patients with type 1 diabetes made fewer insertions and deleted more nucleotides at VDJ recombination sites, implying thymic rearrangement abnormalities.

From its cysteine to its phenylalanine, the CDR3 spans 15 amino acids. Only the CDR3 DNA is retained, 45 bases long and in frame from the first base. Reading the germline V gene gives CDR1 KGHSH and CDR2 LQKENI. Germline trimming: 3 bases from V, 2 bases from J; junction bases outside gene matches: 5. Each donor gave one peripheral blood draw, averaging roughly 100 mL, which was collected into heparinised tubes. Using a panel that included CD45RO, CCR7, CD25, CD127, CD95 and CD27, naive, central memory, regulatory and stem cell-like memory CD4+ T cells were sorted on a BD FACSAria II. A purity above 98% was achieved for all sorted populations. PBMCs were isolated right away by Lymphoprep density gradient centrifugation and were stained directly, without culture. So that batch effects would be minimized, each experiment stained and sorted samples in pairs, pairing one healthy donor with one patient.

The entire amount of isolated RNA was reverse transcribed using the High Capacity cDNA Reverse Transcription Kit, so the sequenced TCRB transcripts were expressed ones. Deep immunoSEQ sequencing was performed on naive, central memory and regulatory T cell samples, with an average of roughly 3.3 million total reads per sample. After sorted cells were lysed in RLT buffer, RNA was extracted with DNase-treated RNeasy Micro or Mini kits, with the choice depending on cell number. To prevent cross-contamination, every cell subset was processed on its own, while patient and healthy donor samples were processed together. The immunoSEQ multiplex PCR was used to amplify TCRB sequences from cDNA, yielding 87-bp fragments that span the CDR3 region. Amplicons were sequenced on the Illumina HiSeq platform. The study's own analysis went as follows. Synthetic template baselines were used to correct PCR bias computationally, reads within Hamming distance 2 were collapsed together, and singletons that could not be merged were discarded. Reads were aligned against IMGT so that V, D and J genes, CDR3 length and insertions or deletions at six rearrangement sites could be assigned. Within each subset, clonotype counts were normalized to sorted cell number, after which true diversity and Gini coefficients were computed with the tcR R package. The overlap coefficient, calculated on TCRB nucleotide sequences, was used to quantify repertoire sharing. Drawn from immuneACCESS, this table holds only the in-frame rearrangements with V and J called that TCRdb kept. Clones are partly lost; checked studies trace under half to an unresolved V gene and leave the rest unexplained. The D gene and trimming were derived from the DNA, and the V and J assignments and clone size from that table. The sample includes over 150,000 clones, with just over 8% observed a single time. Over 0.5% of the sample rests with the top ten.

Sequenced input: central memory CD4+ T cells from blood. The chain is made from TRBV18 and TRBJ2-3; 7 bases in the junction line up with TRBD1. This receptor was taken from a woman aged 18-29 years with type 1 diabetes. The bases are TGTGCCAGCTCACCTTGGGACAGCAACACAGATACGCAGTATTTT. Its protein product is CASSPWDSNTDTQYF.